The T cell receptor beta chain under discussion was sequenced for a study of T cells in Graves' hyperthyroidism and ophthalmopathy. Lactation, pregnancy, other autoimmune disease or uncontrolled infection led to exclusion of patients. This clonotype was seen a few times. Authors of the study amplified TCR beta CDR3 regions from RNA transcripts. The study used the HTBI primer set for a first-round RT-PCR of the TCR CDR3. TCRdb used MiXCR to reprocess the multiplex PCR reads, holding one entry per CDR3 protein. Here the sample spans about 300,000 distinct CDR3 sequences, around 19% being singletons. The CDR3 has 14 residues. J lost 8 bases, V lost 6 bases, and 10 bases had no gene match. In germline, CDR1 is WSHSY, CDR2 SAAADI.

V usage is TRBV10-2 and J usage is TRBJ2-1, with 7 bases lining up with TRBD2. The sample consisted of blood. The clonotype comes from a man between 50 and 59 years old with Graves' ophthalmopathy. CDR3 sequence: CASRPGLPPDEQFF. CDR3 DNA: TGCGCCAGCAGGCCGGGACTACCCCCCGATGAGCAGTTCTTC.